These T cell receptor beta chains were read from a single sample in a study of blood T cell repertoires in COVID-19. Repertoires were generated with immunoSEQ multiplex PCR, while TCRdb's copy carries only in-frame clones and drops some. Of about 250,000 clones listed, around 80% are singletons. Sequencing was performed on peripheral blood. The receptors were sampled from a human donor in a cohort sampled during active COVID-19. Both conserved end residues are part of each CDR3. Fields, in order: J gene, D gene, V gene, clone size, CDR3 DNA, CDR3 protein. A D gene is named only where the DNA matches it firmly. Clone sizes are given selectively: once, few, many, or a class where the clone is expanded.

>TRBJ2-7|NA|TRBV5-1|NA
TGCGCCAGCAGCCCGACAGCGTCTCGTTATATCAACGAGCAGTACTTC
CASSPTASRYINEQYF
>TRBJ2-3|NA|TRBV28|NA
TGTGCCAGCACCCCCAGACGTGGGGCCGCCCCCGGCACAGATACGCAGTATTTT
CASTPRRGAAPGTDTQYF
>TRBJ2-4|TRBD1|TRBV29-1|NA
TGCAGCGTTGAGGCAGGGGGCGCCGGCATTCAGTACTTC
CSVEAGGAGIQYF
>TRBJ1-2|NA|TRBV30|few
TGTGCCTGGAGTGTACCTTCTTACAGGAGAACTAACTATGGCTACACCTTC
CAWSVPSYRRTNYGYTF
>TRBJ1-6|NA|TRBV5-6|NA
TGTGCCAGCAGCTTACAGATTCGATCACCCCTCCACTTT
CASSLQIRSPLHF
>TRBJ2-7|NA|TRBV6-5|NA
TGTGCCAGCAGTTCAGACAGGAAAACTTACGAGCAGTACTTC
CASSSDRKTYEQYF
>TRBJ2-3|NA|TRBV3-1/TRBV3-2|once
TGTGCCAGCAGCCAAGAAAGCGGGTATTATACGCAGTATTTT
CASSQESGYYTQYF
>TRBJ1-2|TRBD1|TRBV7-3|NA
TGTGCCAGCAGCCCTGATGGGACAGGGAATGGCTACACCTTC
CASSPDGTGNGYTF
>TRBJ2-1|TRBD2|TRBV10-3|NA
TGTGCCATCAGTGAAAGCGGGGGTTTCTACAATGAGCAGTTCTTC
CAISESGGFYNEQFF
>TRBJ1-3|NA|TRBV18|once
TGTGCCAGCGCAGAAGGGCCCGGGATTGGAAACACCATATATTTT
CASAEGPGIGNTIYF
>TRBJ1-6|NA|TRBV28|few
TGTGCCAGCAGTTCCGGGACTTGGATGGGCACCCTCCACTTT
CASSSGTWMGTLHF
>TRBJ1-1|NA|TRBV3-1/TRBV3-2|NA
TGTGCCAGCAGCCGAATCGGGGTGAACACTGAAGCTTTCTTT
CASSRIGVNTEAFF
>TRBJ2-2|TRBD2|TRBV12-5|NA
TGTGCTAGTGCCCCGGGACTAGCGGGGGACCACACCGGGGAGCTGTTTTTT
CASAPGLAGDHTGELFF
>TRBJ1-4|TRBD1|TRBV7-9|NA
TGTGCCAGCAGCCTTCGGGGGACAGGGGATGAAAAACTGTTTTTT
CASSLRGTGDEKLFF